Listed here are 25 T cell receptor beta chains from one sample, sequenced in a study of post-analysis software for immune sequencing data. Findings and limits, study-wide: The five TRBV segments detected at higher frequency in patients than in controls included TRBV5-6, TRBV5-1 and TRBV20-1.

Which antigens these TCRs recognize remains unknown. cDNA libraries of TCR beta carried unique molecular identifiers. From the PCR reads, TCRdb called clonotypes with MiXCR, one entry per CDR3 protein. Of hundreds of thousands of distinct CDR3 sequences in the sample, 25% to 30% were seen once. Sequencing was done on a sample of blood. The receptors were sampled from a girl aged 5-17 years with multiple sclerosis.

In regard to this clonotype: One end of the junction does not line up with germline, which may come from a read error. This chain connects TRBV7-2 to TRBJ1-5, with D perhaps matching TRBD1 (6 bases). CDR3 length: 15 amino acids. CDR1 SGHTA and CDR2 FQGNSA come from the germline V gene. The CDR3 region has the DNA TGTGCCAGCAGCTCGGATCGAGGGGGTAATCGGCCCCAGCATTTT. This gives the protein CASSSDRGGNRPQHF.

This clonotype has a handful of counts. CDR3 loop: CASSYSASGSQETQYF. In nucleotides, the CDR3 is TGTGCCAGCAGTTACTCGGCTAGCGGGAGCCAAGAGACCCAGTACTTC. The rearrangement joins TRBV6-5 to TRBJ2-5; 10 bases are a match to TRBD2. CDR3 size: 16 residues. Germline CDR1 reads MNHEY; CDR2 reads SVGAGI. V lost 0 bases and J lost 1; bases outside the gene matches: 2.

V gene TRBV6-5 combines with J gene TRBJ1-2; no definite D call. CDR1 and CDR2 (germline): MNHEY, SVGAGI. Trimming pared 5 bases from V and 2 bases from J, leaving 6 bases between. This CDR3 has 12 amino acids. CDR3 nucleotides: TGTGCCAGCAGTGCCGGCAACTATGGCTACACCTTC. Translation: CASSAGNYGYTF.

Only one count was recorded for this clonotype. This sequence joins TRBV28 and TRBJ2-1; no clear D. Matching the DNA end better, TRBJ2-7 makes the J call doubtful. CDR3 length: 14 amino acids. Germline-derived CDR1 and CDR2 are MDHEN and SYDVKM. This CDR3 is CASTPRTTYNEQYF. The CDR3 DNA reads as TGTGCCAGCACCCCAAGGACGACCTACAATGAGCAGTACTTC.

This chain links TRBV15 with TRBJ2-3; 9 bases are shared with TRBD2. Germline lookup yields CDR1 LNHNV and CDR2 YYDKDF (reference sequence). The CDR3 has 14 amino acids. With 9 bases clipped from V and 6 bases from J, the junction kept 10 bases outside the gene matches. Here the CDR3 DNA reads TGTGCCACTAGGTCGGGACTAGCATTTGATACGCAGTATTTT. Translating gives CATRSGLAFDTQYF.

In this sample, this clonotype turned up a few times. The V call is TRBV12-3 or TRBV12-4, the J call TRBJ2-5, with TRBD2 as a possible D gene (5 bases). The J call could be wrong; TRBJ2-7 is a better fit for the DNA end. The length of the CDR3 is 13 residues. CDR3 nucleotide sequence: TGTGCCAGCAGTTTATCCGGGATCTACGAGCAGTACTTC. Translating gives CASSLSGIYEQYF.

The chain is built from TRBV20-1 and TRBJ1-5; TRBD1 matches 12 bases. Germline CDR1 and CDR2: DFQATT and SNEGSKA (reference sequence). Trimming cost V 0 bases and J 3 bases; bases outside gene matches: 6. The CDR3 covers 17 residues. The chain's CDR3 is CSARDPGQGADNQPQHF. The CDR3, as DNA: TGCAGTGCTAGAGATCCGGGACAGGGGGCAGACAATCAGCCCCAGCATTTT.

The CDR3 region has the DNA TGTGCCAGCAGCTGGGGGACTAGCGGGACCCCCTACGAGCAGTACTTC. Amino acid sequence: CASSWGTSGTPYEQYF. The V gene is TRBV7-9, the J gene TRBJ2-7; 13 nucleotides align to TRBD2. Looked up from germline, CDR1 is SEHNR and CDR2 is FQNEAQ (reference sequence). Losses at the gene ends were 4 bases for V and 2 bases for J; bases not matched to a gene: 5. The CDR3 totals 16 residues.

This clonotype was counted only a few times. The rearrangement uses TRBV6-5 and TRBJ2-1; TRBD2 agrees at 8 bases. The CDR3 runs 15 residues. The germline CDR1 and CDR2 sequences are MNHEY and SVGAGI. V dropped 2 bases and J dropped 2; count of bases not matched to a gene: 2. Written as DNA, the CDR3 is TGTGCCAGCAGTTACAGGACTAGCCCCTACAATGAGCAGTTCTTC. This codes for CASSYRTSPYNEQFF.

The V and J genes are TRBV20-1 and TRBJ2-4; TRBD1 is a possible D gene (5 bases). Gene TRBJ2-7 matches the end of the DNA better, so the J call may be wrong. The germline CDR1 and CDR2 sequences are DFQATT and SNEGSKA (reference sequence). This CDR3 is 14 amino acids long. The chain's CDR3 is CSASQQGRSYEQYF. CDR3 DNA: TGCAGTGCTAGTCAGCAGGGTAGGTCCTACGAGCAGTACTTC.

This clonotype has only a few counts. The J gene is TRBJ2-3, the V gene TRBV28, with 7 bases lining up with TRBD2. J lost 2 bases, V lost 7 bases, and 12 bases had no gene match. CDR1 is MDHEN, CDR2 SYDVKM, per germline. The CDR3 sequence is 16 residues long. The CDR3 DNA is TGTGCCAGCACTCCTCCGGGGGGACCCAACACAGATACGCAGTATTTT. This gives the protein CASTPPGGPNTDTQYF.

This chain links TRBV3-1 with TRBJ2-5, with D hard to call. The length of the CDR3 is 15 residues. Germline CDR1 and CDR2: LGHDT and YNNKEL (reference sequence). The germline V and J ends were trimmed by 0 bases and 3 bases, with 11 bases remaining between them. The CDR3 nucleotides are TGTGCCAGCAGCCAAGAAGGAGCCACCAAAGAGACCCAGTACTTC. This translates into CASSQEGATKETQYF.

CDR3 residues: CASSTLPGYEAFF. The CDR3 DNA sequence: TGCGCCAGCAGCACTCTCCCGGGATATGAAGCTTTCTTT. The chain joins TRBV4-3 to TRBJ1-1, with no clear D. V dropped 5 bases and J dropped 7 bases, with 14 bases sitting between them. CDR1 and CDR2 from the germline V gene are LGHNA and YSLEER. CDR3 length: 13 residues.

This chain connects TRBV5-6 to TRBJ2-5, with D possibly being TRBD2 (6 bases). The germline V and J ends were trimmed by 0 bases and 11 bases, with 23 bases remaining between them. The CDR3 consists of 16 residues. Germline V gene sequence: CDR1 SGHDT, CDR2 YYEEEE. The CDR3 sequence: CASSLDGGLSPYGQYF. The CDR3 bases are TGTGCCAGCAGCTTGGACGGGGGATTGAGCCCCTACGGGCAGTACTTC.

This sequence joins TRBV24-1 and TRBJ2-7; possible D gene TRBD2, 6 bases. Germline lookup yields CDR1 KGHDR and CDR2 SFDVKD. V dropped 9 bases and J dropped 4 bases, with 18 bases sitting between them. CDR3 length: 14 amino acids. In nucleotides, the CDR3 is TGTGCCACCGACGGGACTCCGTGTCCTTACGAGCAGTACTTC. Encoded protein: CATDGTPCPYEQYF.

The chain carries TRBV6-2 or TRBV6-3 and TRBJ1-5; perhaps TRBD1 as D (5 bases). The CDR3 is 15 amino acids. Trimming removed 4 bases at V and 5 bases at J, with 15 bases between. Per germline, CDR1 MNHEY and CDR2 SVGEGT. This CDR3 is CASSFEGPTYQPQHF. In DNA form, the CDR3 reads TGTGCCAGCAGTTTTGAGGGACCTACCTATCAGCCCCAGCATTTT.

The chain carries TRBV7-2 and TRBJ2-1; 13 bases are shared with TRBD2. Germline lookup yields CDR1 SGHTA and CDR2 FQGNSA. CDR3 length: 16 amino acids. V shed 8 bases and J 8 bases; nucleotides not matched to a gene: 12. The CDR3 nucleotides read TGTGCCAGCCAGTATAACGGACTAGCGGGAGTCTATGAGCAGTTCTTC. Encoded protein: CASQYNGLAGVYEQFF.

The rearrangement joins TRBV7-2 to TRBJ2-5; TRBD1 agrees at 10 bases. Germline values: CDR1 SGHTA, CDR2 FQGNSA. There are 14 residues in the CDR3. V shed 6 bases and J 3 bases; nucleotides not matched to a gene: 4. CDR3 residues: CASSSGTGEETQYF. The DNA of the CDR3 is TGTGCCAGCAGTTCTGGGACAGGGGAAGAGACCCAGTACTTC.

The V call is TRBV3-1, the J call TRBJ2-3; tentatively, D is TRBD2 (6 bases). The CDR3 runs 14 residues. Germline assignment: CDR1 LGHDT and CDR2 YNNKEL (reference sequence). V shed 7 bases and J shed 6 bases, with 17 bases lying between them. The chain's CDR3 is CASNRKPSEDTQYF. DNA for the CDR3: TGTGCCAGCAACAGAAAGCCTAGCGAGGATACGCAGTATTTT.

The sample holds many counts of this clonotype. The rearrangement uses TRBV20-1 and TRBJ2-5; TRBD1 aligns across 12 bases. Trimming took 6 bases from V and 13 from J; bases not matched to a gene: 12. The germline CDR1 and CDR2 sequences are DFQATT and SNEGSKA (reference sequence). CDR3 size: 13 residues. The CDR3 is CSAVGTGGAPRYF. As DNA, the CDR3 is TGCAGTGCAGTCGGGACAGGGGGCGCCCCGCGGTACTTC.

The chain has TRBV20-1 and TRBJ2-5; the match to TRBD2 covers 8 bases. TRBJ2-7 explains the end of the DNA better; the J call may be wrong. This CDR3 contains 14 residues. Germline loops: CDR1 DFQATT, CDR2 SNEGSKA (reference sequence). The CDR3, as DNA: TGCAGTGCCCTAAGGACTAGCAGGATCGCCGAGCAGTACTTC. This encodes CSALRTSRIAEQYF.

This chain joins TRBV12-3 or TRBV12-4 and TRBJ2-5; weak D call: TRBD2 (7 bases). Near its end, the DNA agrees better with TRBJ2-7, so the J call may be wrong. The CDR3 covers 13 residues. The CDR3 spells CASSDGLGGEQYF. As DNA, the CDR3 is TGTGCCAGCAGTGATGGACTAGGGGGCGAGCAGTACTTC.

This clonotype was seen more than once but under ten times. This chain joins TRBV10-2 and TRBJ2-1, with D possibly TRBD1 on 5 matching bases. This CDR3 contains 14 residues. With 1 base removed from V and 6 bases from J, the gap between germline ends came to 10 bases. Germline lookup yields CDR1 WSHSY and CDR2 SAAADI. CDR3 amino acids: CASSEWGLPNEQFF. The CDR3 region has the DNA TGCGCCAGCAGTGAGTGGGGCCTTCCCAATGAGCAGTTCTTC.

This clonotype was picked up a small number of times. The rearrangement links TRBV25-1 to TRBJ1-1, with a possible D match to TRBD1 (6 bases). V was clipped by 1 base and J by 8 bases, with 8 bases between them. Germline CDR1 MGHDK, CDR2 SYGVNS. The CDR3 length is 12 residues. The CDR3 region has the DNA TGTGCCAGCAGTGAATTAAGGGGGGAAGCTTTCTTT. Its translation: CASSELRGEAFF.

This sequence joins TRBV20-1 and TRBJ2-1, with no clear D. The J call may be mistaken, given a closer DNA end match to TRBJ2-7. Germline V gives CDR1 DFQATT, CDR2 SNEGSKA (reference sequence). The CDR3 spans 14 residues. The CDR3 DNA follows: TGCAGTGCTAGAAGGACGGAAGACTCCTACGAGCAGTACTTC. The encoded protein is CSARRTEDSYEQYF.